The 29 T cell receptor beta chains in this list originate from one sample, sequenced in a study of blood T cell repertoires in COVID-19. Some clones are missing from TCRdb's copy, which holds only in-frame ones; the method was immunoSEQ multiplex PCR. The data contain approximately 93,000 clones, about 91% of them seen just once; the ten biggest clones take up over 0.35%. The specimen was peripheral blood. The origin of the receptors is a man in his 60s with acute or convalescent COVID-19.

The chain links TRBV15 to TRBJ1-2, with 8 bases identical to TRBD1. The CDR3 runs 14 residues. Unmatched junction bases numbered 2, after V lost 3 bases and J lost 2 bases. In germline, CDR1 is LNHNV, CDR2 YYDKDF (reference sequence). For the CDR3, the DNA is TGTGCCACCAGCAGGGACAGGGAAAACTATGGCTACACCTTC. It encodes CATSRDRENYGYTF.

The chain combines TRBV6-6 with TRBJ1-5; TRBD1 might be the D (5 bases). Germline values: CDR1 MNHNY, CDR2 SVGAGI (reference sequence). V was clipped by 6 bases and J by 2 bases, with 14 bases between them. The CDR3 runs 15 residues. CDR3 residues: CASSLLGDGNQPQHF. The DNA of the CDR3 is TGTGCCAGCAGCCTTCTAGGGGATGGCAATCAGCCCCAGCATTTT.

The V and J genes are TRBV2 and TRBJ2-3; 10 positions agree with TRBD2. This CDR3 contains 15 residues. Germline loops: CDR1 SNHLY, CDR2 FYNNEI. Trimming took 4 bases from V and 5 from J; bases not matched to a gene: 6. Here the CDR3 DNA reads TGTGCCAGCAGTGTGCCAGCGGGGGGGAAAGATACGCAGTATTTT. It codes for CASSVPAGGKDTQYF. The variable domain in full, with the rest retrieved from reference TRBV2 and TRBJ2-3, is EPEVTQTPSHQVTQMGQEVILRCVPISNHLYFYWYRQILGQKVEFLVSFYNNEISEKSEIFDDQFSVERPDGSNFTLKIRSTKLEDSAMYFCASSVPAGGKDTQYFGPGTRLTVL.

The chain links TRBV5-1 to TRBJ2-7; D not resolved. The germline V and J ends were trimmed by 3 bases and 1 base, with 5 bases remaining between them. CDR3 length: 12 residues. The germline V gene has CDR1 SGHRS and CDR2 YFSETQ. DNA of the CDR3: TGCGCCAGCAGCTCACATTCCTACGAGCAGTACTTC. Translation gives CASSSHSYEQYF. The whole variable domain, remainder taken from reference TRBV5-1 and TRBJ2-7, is KAGVTQTPRYLIKTRGQQVTLSCSPISGHRSVSWYQQTPGQGLQFLFEYFSETQRNKGNFPGRFSGRQFSNSRSEMNVSTLELGDSALYLCASSSHSYEQYFGPGTRLTVT.

This clone was recorded a few times. This CDR3 reads CATSVYRGNTEAFF. CDR3 nucleotides: TGTGCCACCAGCGTATACAGGGGGAACACTGAAGCTTTCTTT. J is TRBJ1-1 and V is TRBV15, with 7 bases matching TRBD1. This CDR3 has 14 residues. The germline gives CDR1 LNHNV, CDR2 YYDKDF (reference sequence). J gave up 1 base and V 5 bases, and 4 bases lay outside the gene matches.

J is TRBJ2-1 and V is TRBV5-1; 8 bases match TRBD2. Per germline, CDR1 SGHRS and CDR2 YFSETQ. CDR3 length: 13 amino acids. Trimming at V came to 6 bases and at J to 9 bases, leaving 8 bases not matched to a gene. The CDR3 region has the DNA TGCGCCAGCAAAGAGCGGGAGTTCGGTGAGCAGTTCTTC. Encoded protein: CASKEREFGEQFF.

The V and J genes are TRBV6-5 and TRBJ1-1, with 7 positions matching TRBD1. Germline-derived CDR1 and CDR2 are MNHEY and SVGAGI. V shed 5 bases, J shed 5 bases, and the junction held 5 bases outside the gene matches. CDR3 length: 13 amino acids. DNA of the CDR3: TGTGCCAGCAGTCTACCAGGGGGGACTGAAGCTTTCTTT. Protein: CASSLPGGTEAFF.

The gene calls are TRBV3-1 (or the pseudogene TRBV3-2) and TRBJ2-7; unclear D gene. V lost 1 base to trimming and J lost 5 bases, with 6 bases between them. Germline CDR1 is LGHDT and CDR2 is YNNKEL (reference sequence). The CDR3 is 12 residues long. CDR3 amino acids: CASSQVGHEQYF. The CDR3 region has the DNA TGTGCCAGCAGCCAAGTGGGCCACGAGCAGTACTTC.

This rearrangement joins TRBV6-5 to TRBJ1-5; 9 nucleotides align to TRBD1. Germline values: CDR1 MNHEY, CDR2 SVGAGI. This CDR3 is 16 amino acids long. The trim removed 2 bases at V and 4 bases at J, leaving 6 bases unmatched. The CDR3 sequence is CASSYGGQGLNQPQHF. Written as DNA, the CDR3 is TGTGCCAGCAGTTACGGGGGACAGGGACTTAATCAGCCCCAGCATTTT.

The genes are TRBV5-1 and TRBJ2-5, with 7 bases matching TRBD1. The CDR3 runs 16 residues. In germline, CDR1 is SGHRS, CDR2 YFSETQ. J gave up 3 bases and V 2 bases, and 10 bases lay outside the gene matches. The CDR3 DNA is TGCGCCAGCAGCTTAGAGACAGGGAGACCAGAAGAGACCCAGTACTTC. Translating gives CASSLETGRPEETQYF.

This clone was recorded only once. This sequence joins TRBV7-9 and TRBJ2-7; no clear D gene. This CDR3 has 15 amino acids. Germline CDR1 reads SEHNR; CDR2 reads FQNEAQ (reference sequence). Trimming removed 4 bases from V and 4 bases from J, with 17 bases in between. The CDR3 coding sequence is TGTGCCAGCAGCTCACCCGAGGCTAGTGGTTACGAGCAGTACTTC. As protein: CASSSPEASGYEQYF. Drawing the rest from reference TRBV7-9 and TRBJ2-7, the complete variable domain is DTGVSQNPRHKITKRGQNVTFRCDPISEHNRLYWYRQTLGQGPEFLTYFQNEAQLEKSRLLSDRFSAERPKGSFSTLEIQRTEQGDSAMYLCASSSPEASGYEQYFGPGTRLTVT.

The table lists this clone with a count of one. The rearrangement links TRBV30 to TRBJ1-2; D not certain. The CDR3 sequence is 13 residues long. Between the trimmed V and J ends, which lost 5 bases and 2 bases, there was a span of 12 bases. Looked up from germline, CDR1 is GTSNPN and CDR2 is SVGIG (reference sequence). The CDR3 DNA is TGTGCCTGGTCCCCGGGAGGCAACTATGGCTACACCTTC. It codes for CAWSPGGNYGYTF. Filled out from reference TRBV30 and TRBJ1-2, the complete variable domain reads SQTIHQWPATLVQPVGSPLSLECTVEGTSNPNLYWYRQAAGRGLQLLFYSVGIGQISSEVPQNLSASRPQDRQFILSSKKLLLSDSGFYLCAWSPGGNYGYTFGSGTRLTVV.

The V and J genes are TRBV11-3 and TRBJ1-1, with a possible D match to TRBD1 (6 bases). Trimming stripped 1 base from V and 3 bases from J, with 18 bases between. The CDR3 spans 17 residues. Germline V CDR1 and CDR2: SGHNT, YENEEA. The CDR3 DNA sequence: TGTGCCAGCAGCTTAGGCCGGTCTGGACAGATTCACACTGAAGCTTTCTTT. It specifies CASSLGRSGQIHTEAFF. Filled out from reference TRBV11-3 and TRBJ1-1, the complete variable domain reads EAGVVQSPRYKIIEKKQPVAFWCNPISGHNTLYWYLQNLGQGPELLIRYENEEAVDDSQLPKDRFSAERLKGVDSTLKIQPAELGDSAVYLCASSLGRSGQIHTEAFFGQGTRLTVV.

The chain couples TRBV4-1 to TRBJ1-4; 9 bases map to TRBD1. The CDR3 contains 17 residues. CDR1 is MGHRA and CDR2 is YSYEKL in the germline V gene. With 1 base clipped from V and 7 bases from J, the junction kept 10 bases outside the gene matches. The CDR3 here is CASSQVYTGQGTEKLFF. The CDR3 DNA reads TGCGCCAGCAGCCAAGTATATACGGGACAGGGAACTGAAAAACTGTTTTTT.

V is TRBV30 and J is TRBJ2-6; no reliable D call. V lost 8 bases to trimming and J lost 9 bases, with 14 bases between them. This CDR3 has 12 amino acids. CDR1 and CDR2 (germline): GTSNPN, SVGIG (reference sequence). For the CDR3, the DNA is TGTGCCAGAGACCGGGTGGACAACGTCCTGACTTTC. Its protein product is CARDRVDNVLTF.

The chain couples TRBV7-7 to TRBJ2-2, with 9 bases fitting TRBD2. V was clipped by 5 bases and J by 4 bases; unmatched bases: 5. CDR1 is SSHAT, CDR2 FNYEAQ, per germline (reference sequence). The CDR3 runs to 15 residues. The DNA of the CDR3 is TGTGCCAGCAGCCAAACGACTAGCGGCACCGGGGAGCTGTTTTTT. Its translation: CASSQTTSGTGELFF.

CDR3 sequence: CASSLGGQVYEQYF. The DNA of the CDR3 is TGCGCCAGCAGCTTGGGGGGACAGGTCTACGAGCAGTACTTC. The V and J genes are TRBV5-1 and TRBJ2-7; 8 nucleotides line up with TRBD1. This CDR3 is 14 amino acids long. V was clipped by 0 bases and J by 3 bases; unmatched bases: 2. Looked up from germline, CDR1 is SGHRS and CDR2 is YFSETQ.

The J gene is TRBJ1-4, the V gene TRBV10-3, with no clear D. The CDR3 length is 13 residues. Germline V gene sequence: CDR1 ENHRY, CDR2 SYGVKD. V was cut by 3 bases and J by 3 bases, with 5 bases left in between. Here the CDR3 reads CAISDRPNEKLFF. CDR3 bases: TGTGCCATCAGTGACAGGCCTAATGAAAAACTGTTTTTT.

The chain links TRBV2 to TRBJ1-6, with D possibly being TRBD1 (6 bases). This CDR3 has 13 residues. Germline CDR1 reads SNHLY; CDR2 reads FYNNEI. Between the trimmed V and J ends, which lost 9 bases and 8 bases, there was a span of 14 bases. This CDR3 reads CARGPWGHSPLHF. In DNA form, the CDR3 reads TGTGCCAGGGGCCCCTGGGGGCATTCACCCCTCCACTTT.

V is TRBV5-1 and J is TRBJ2-3; 14 bases map to TRBD2. V lost 4 bases, J lost 3 bases, and 7 bases stayed unmatched. CDR3 length: 17 residues. Looked up from germline, CDR1 is SGHRS and CDR2 is YFSETQ. CDR3 residues: CASSGGTSGRWTDTQYF. The CDR3 DNA reads as TGCGCCAGCAGCGGGGGGACTAGCGGGAGATGGACAGATACGCAGTATTTT.

The CDR3 coding sequence is TGCGCCAGCAGCCTGGCTAGCGGGGGGGCACGAGATACGCAGTATTTT. Amino acid sequence: CASSLASGGARDTQYF. The J gene is TRBJ2-3, the V gene TRBV5-1, with 12 bases fitting TRBD2. Germline V gene sequence: CDR1 SGHRS, CDR2 YFSETQ. This CDR3 is 16 amino acids long. J lost 5 bases, V lost 4 bases, and 8 bases had no gene match.

This clone appeared once. The rearrangement uses TRBV19 and TRBJ1-2; TRBD1 aligns across 9 bases. V lost 7 bases, J lost 1 base, and 7 bases stayed unmatched. The germline gives CDR1 LNHDA, CDR2 SQIVND (reference sequence). The CDR3 runs 15 residues. This chain's CDR3 is CASNPNRGLNYGYTF. The DNA of the CDR3 is TGTGCCAGTAACCCAAACAGGGGGCTTAACTATGGCTACACCTTC. Supplemented by reference TRBV19 and TRBJ1-2, the full variable domain reads DGGITQSPKYLFRKEGQNVTLSCEQNLNHDAMYWYRQDPGQGLRLIYYSQIVNDFQKGDIAEGYSVSREKKESFPLTVTSAQKNPTAFYLCASNPNRGLNYGYTFGSGTRLTVV.

The rearrangement uses TRBV5-6 and TRBJ1-4, with unresolved D. CDR1 and CDR2 from the germline V gene are SGHDT and YYEEEE. The CDR3 is 15 residues long. V was cut by 4 bases and J by 0 bases, with 10 bases left in between. The CDR3 reads CASSVYRATNEKLFF. The CDR3, as DNA: TGTGCCAGCAGCGTATACAGAGCAACTAATGAAAAACTGTTTTTT.

This sequence joins TRBV21-1 and TRBJ1-5; the tabulated D call, TRBD1, remains unverified against the DNA. TRBV21-1 is recorded as a pseudogene. The CDR3 loop spans 15 amino acids. In nucleotides, the CDR3 is TGTGCCAGCAGCAAATTTACAGGGGGATATCAGCCCCAGCATTTT. This codes for CASSKFTGGYQPQHF.

The chain links TRBV9 to TRBJ2-7; D perhaps matches TRBD1 (5 bases). The germline CDR1 and CDR2 sequences are SGDLS and YYNGEE. V was shortened by 0 bases and J by 3 bases, with 16 bases between the two germline ends. The CDR3 is made up of 16 amino acids. The CDR3 here is CASSVDGDSMIYEQYF. The CDR3 DNA reads as TGTGCCAGCAGCGTAGACGGAGACAGCATGATCTACGAGCAGTACTTC.

V gene TRBV6-4 combines with J gene TRBJ2-7; D may be TRBD1 (6 bases). The CDR3 has 14 residues. Deletions cut 10 bases from V and 0 bases from J, with 16 bases between. The germline CDR1 and CDR2 sequences are MRHNA and SNTAGT. The CDR3 protein is CATKPGTNSYEQYF. CDR3 DNA sequence: TGTGCCACTAAACCCGGGACAAACTCCTACGAGCAGTACTTC.

The V and J genes are TRBV27 and TRBJ1-6, with 7 bases fitting TRBD1. Germline assignment: CDR1 MNHEY and CDR2 SMNVEV (reference sequence). Trimming cost V 5 bases and J 1 base; bases outside gene matches: 11. CDR3 size: 18 residues. This CDR3 reads CASSRDSQPGSYNSPLHF. In DNA, the CDR3 is TGTGCCAGCAGTCGGGACAGCCAACCGGGGTCCTATAATTCACCCCTCCACTTT.

The chain joins TRBV2 to TRBJ2-1, with 11 nucleotides matching TRBD2. The CDR3 extends over 15 amino acids. The V gene end was trimmed by 7 bases and the J gene end by 5 bases; junction bases not matched to a gene: 7. Germline V gives CDR1 SNHLY, CDR2 FYNNEI. Here the CDR3 reads CASTSLAGGNNEQFF. Written as DNA, the CDR3 is TGTGCCAGCACCTCTTTAGCGGGAGGGAACAATGAGCAGTTCTTC.

This chain connects TRBV5-4 to TRBJ1-1; no definite D call. Trimming removed 2 bases from V and 11 bases from J, with 13 bases in between. The CDR3 is 12 amino acids. CDR1 is SGHNT and CDR2 is YYREEE in the germline V gene (reference sequence). The CDR3 loop reads CASSFGVMDAFF. The CDR3 nucleotides are TGTGCCAGCAGCTTCGGGGTTATGGATGCTTTCTTT.